A few counts support the clone carrying this T cell receptor (beta chain). This may arise from a read error, as a much more abundant clone is one base away. The input was approximately 500 ng total RNA; TCR beta cDNA was made from it with a constant-region primer. Three-round nested multiplex PCR performed with slightly modified ARM-PCR produced the TCR beta libraries. A C-beta reverse primer and TRBV1-TRBV30 forward primers served in each of the first two PCR rounds, at about 10 cycles apiece. One entry per CDR3 protein results from TCRdb running MiXCR on the multiplex PCR reads. This table holds 300,000 to 350,000 distinct CDR3 sequences, less than 65% found once. These data come from a study of tumor-infiltrating lymphocytes in primary liver carcinoma. For the study at large: Aged between 30 and 69 years, the patients were men and women.

Germline DNA was extracted too, while blood RNA derived from unsorted whole blood. These patients lived with chronic HBV infection and had never been treated. The CDR3 is 13 residues long. In germline, CDR1 is SGHDT, CDR2 YYEEEE. The V end was cut by 3 bases, the J end by 4 bases, with 8 bases between. The clonotype comes from a man in his forties with primary liver carcinoma and hepatitis B virus infection. The chain links TRBV5-6 to TRBJ2-1; D not certain. The sequenced sample consisted of peripheral blood. In nucleotides, the CDR3 is TGTGCCAGCAGCTCTGGCATGTACAATGAGCAGTTCTTC. Its protein product is CASSSGMYNEQFF.